A selection of T cell receptor beta chains follows, all from one sample in a study of blood T cell repertoires in COVID-19. This table comes from immunoSEQ multiplex PCR, and its TCRdb copy is limited to in-frame clones, with some not included. In the table there are hundreds of thousands of clones, about 88% of which are singletons. The sequenced sample was peripheral blood. All receptors derive from a woman in her 70s with COVID-19, enrolled during active disease. Both conserved end residues are part of each CDR3. The D gene is left open where the match is weak. Size tells how often a clone was seen (once, few, many) or the class of an expanded clone, and some rows leave it out.

CDR3,DNA,J,V,D,size
CASSQAPSRVLPYNEQFF,TGCGCCAGCAGCCAAGCCCCCTCCAGGGTTCTCCCCTACAATGAGCAGTTCTTC,TRBJ2-1,TRBV4-1,.,.
CASSLGGSTLNNEQFF,TGTGCCAGCAGTTTAGGGGGGTCTACACTAAACAATGAGCAGTTCTTC,TRBJ2-1,TRBV28,.,.
CASSSPGGVSYEQYF,TGTGCCAGCAGTTCACCAGGGGGCGTCTCCTACGAGCAGTACTTC,TRBJ2-7,TRBV27,TRBD1,.
CASSTPESEFPGNTIYF,TGTGCCAGTAGTACCCCCGAGAGCGAGTTTCCTGGAAACACCATATATTTT,TRBJ1-3,TRBV19,.,.
CASSPPTGILDYGYTF,TGTGCCAGCAGTCCACCGACAGGGATTTTAGACTATGGCTACACCTTC,TRBJ1-2,TRBV28,TRBD1,.
CASSRAGGVNTEAFF,TGTGCCAGCAGTAGGGCAGGGGGTGTGAACACTGAAGCTTTCTTT,TRBJ1-1,TRBV28,TRBD1,.
CASSVGTTGLADYTF,TGTGCCAGCAGCGTGGGGACAACAGGGTTAGCTGACTACACCTTC,TRBJ1-2,TRBV9,.,.
CAISESGTGWTEAFF,TGTGCCATCAGTGAGTCGGGGACAGGGTGGACTGAAGCTTTCTTT,TRBJ1-1,TRBV10-3,TRBD1,few
CAWSVGQGRPLHF,TGTGCCTGGAGTGTAGGACAGGGCAGGCCCCTCCACTTT,TRBJ1-6,TRBV30,TRBD1,.
CASSFGTLHTGELFF,TGTGCCAGCAGCTTCGGGACACTCCACACCGGGGAGCTGTTTTTT,TRBJ2-2,TRBV9,.,.
CASSLWGTGLFGDEQYF,TGTGCCAGCAGCCTTTGGGGGACAGGGCTTTTCGGGGACGAGCAGTACTTC,TRBJ2-7,TRBV7-6,TRBD1,few
CASSSPRTGDGYTF,TGTGCCAGTAGTTCTCCCCGGACAGGGGACGGCTACACCTTC,TRBJ1-2,TRBV19,TRBD1,.
CASSVVRGAEAFF,TGTGCCAGCAGCGTAGTCCGGGGGGCGGAAGCTTTCTTT,TRBJ1-1,TRBV9,.,once
CASSEEGRNNEQFF,TGTGCCAGCAGTGAGGAGGGGAGGAACAATGAGCAGTTCTTC,TRBJ2-1,TRBV2,.,once
CASSPAGDSYEQYF,TGTGCCAGCAGCCCGGCCGGGGACTCCTACGAGCAGTACTTC,TRBJ2-7,TRBV6-5,.,.
CASSFRVDYGYTF,TGTGCCAGCAGCTTCAGGGTAGACTATGGCTACACCTTC,TRBJ1-2,TRBV11-3,.,.
CASSRGVISPLHF,TGTGCCAGCAGCCGAGGAGTGATTTCACCCCTCCACTTT,TRBJ1-6,TRBV3-1/TRBV3-2,.,.
CASSLQGGTEAFF,TGTGCCAGCAGCCTACAGGGGGGCACTGAAGCTTTCTTT,TRBJ1-1,TRBV14,TRBD1,few
CASSLRTGGYEQYF,TGCGCCAGCAGCCTGAGGACAGGGGGCTACGAGCAGTACTTC,TRBJ2-7,TRBV5-1,TRBD1,.
CASSQLLAGEGQPQHF,TGTGCCAGCAGCCAGCTTCTGGCAGGGGAGGGTCAGCCCCAGCATTTT,TRBJ1-5,TRBV4-2,.,.
CASSGPGSDTGELFF,TGTGCCAGCAGCGGCCCAGGGTCGGACACCGGGGAGCTGTTTTTT,TRBJ2-2,TRBV5-4,.,.
CASSQDLLGNTEAFF,TGTGCCAGCAGCCAAGATCTTCTAGGGAACACTGAAGCTTTCTTT,TRBJ1-1,TRBV14,.,.
CASSLPTSGGGTQYF,TGTGCCAGCAGCTTGCCCACTAGCGGGGGCGGTACGCAGTATTTT,TRBJ2-3,TRBV5-8,TRBD2,.
CASSRSYTYEQYF,TGTGCCAGCAGCCGGTCCTATACCTACGAGCAGTACTTC,TRBJ2-7,TRBV6-2/TRBV6-3,.,.
CAWRPRTGEAFF,TGTGCCTGGAGACCCCGGACAGGGGAAGCTTTCTTT,TRBJ1-1,TRBV30,TRBD1,.
CAYALSGNTIYF,TGTGCCTACGCACTCTCTGGAAACACCATATATTTT,TRBJ1-3,TRBV30,.,once
CASSQGQGTGGNTIYF,TGCGCCAGCAGCCAGGGACAGGGGACGGGAGGAAACACCATATATTTT,TRBJ1-3,TRBV4-1,TRBD1,many
CASSDSRGAEAFF,TGTGCCAGCAGCGACTCCCGGGGGGCCGAAGCTTTCTTT,TRBJ1-1,TRBV9,.,.
CASSQGQGNTEAFF,TGTGCCAGCTCACAGGGACAGGGGAACACTGAAGCTTTCTTT,TRBJ1-1,TRBV18,TRBD1,.
CSVEPGVETQYF,TGCAGCGTAGAACCCGGAGTTGAGACCCAGTACTTC,TRBJ2-5,TRBV29-1,.,.
CASSRGEGETQYF,TGTGCCAGCAGCCGGGGGGAAGGGGAGACCCAGTACTTC,TRBJ2-5,TRBV7-3,TRBD2,.
CASSLALAGLYNEQFF,TGCGCCAGCAGCTTGGCGCTAGCGGGTTTATACAATGAGCAGTTCTTC,TRBJ2-1,TRBV5-1,TRBD2,few
CAISEVWGAGANVLTF,TGTGCCATCAGTGAAGTTTGGGGGGCTGGGGCCAACGTCCTGACTTTC,TRBJ2-6,TRBV10-3,.,.
CASSQLVGSNTIYF,TGCGCCAGCAGCCAACTCGTGGGCTCAAACACCATATATTTT,TRBJ1-3,TRBV4-1,.,.
CASSVEGARNEQFF,TGTGCCAGCAGCGTAGAGGGAGCTAGGAATGAGCAGTTCTTC,TRBJ2-1,TRBV9,.,.
CASSLGLGSSYNEQFF,TGTGCCAGCAGCTTAGGCCTGGGGAGTTCCTACAATGAGCAGTTCTTC,TRBJ2-1,TRBV13,.,few
CASSIPQGGSMNTEAFF,TGTGCCAGCAGTATACCACAGGGAGGGAGTATGAACACTGAAGCTTTCTTT,TRBJ1-1,TRBV28,.,.
CASSQGRPTGVNQPQHF,TGTGCCAGCAGCCAAGGACGACCGACAGGGGTGAATCAGCCCCAGCATTTT,TRBJ1-5,TRBV3-1/TRBV3-2,TRBD1,.
CASSLGAGSYEQYF,TGTGCCAGCTCACTTGGAGCCGGTTCCTACGAGCAGTACTTC,TRBJ2-7,TRBV18,.,.
CASSSMDTLGEKLFF,TGTGCCAGCAGCTCTATGGACACCTTAGGTGAAAAACTGTTTTTT,TRBJ1-4,TRBV5-8,.,once
CAFEPGGGNQPQHF,TGTGCCTTTGAGCCAGGGGGCGGCAATCAGCCCCAGCATTTT,TRBJ1-5,TRBV7-3,TRBD1,.
CSAERGGFSEQYF,TGCAGCGCAGAGAGAGGGGGCTTTAGCGAGCAGTACTTC,TRBJ2-7,TRBV29-1,TRBD1,.
CASSATSGGTEQYF,TGTGCCAGCAGCGCTACTAGCGGGGGGACCGAGCAGTACTTC,TRBJ2-7,TRBV7-8,TRBD2,.
CASTPLPRGRLYGYTF,TGTGCCAGCACCCCCCTCCCTAGGGGCAGGCTCTATGGCTACACCTTC,TRBJ1-2,TRBV6-6,.,.
CASSSFNYEQYF,TGTGCCAGCAGCTCCTTTAACTACGAGCAGTACTTC,TRBJ2-7,TRBV7-9,.,.
CASSYAGNTEAFF,TGTGCCAGTAGTTACGCCGGGAACACTGAAGCTTTCTTT,TRBJ1-1,TRBV19,.,.
CASTLGTGTQPQHF,TGTGCCAGCACTCTAGGGACAGGGACCCAGCCCCAGCATTTT,TRBJ1-5,TRBV5-6,TRBD1,once
CASSEYGRGVNYGYTF,TGTGCCAGCAGTGAATATGGCAGGGGGGTTAACTATGGCTACACCTTC,TRBJ1-2,TRBV6-1,TRBD1,.
CASSPATVTNTGELFF,TGTGCCAGCTCACCAGCGACAGTTACGAACACCGGGGAGCTGTTTTTT,TRBJ2-2,TRBV18,.,.
CAFRTSGGSNEQFF,TGTGCCTTCCGGACTAGCGGGGGGTCTAATGAGCAGTTCTTC,TRBJ2-1,TRBV30,TRBD2,.
CASSRTSGGNYEQYF,TGTGCCAGCAGCCGCACTAGCGGGGGGAACTACGAGCAGTACTTC,TRBJ2-7,TRBV7-2,TRBD2,.
CASGLLRGSEAFF,TGTGCTAGTGGTTTGCTGAGGGGGTCTGAAGCTTTCTTT,TRBJ1-1,TRBV12-5,.,once
CASVEGGLYEQYF,TGTGCCAGCGTAGAGGGAGGCCTCTACGAGCAGTACTTC,TRBJ2-7,TRBV6-6,.,.
CAGRVAHNQPQHF,TGTGCCGGCAGGGTGGCTCATAATCAGCCCCAGCATTTT,TRBJ1-5,TRBV7-2,.,.
CASSISAGGEQYF,TGTGCCAGTAGTATCTCGGCAGGGGGGGAGCAGTACTTC,TRBJ2-7,TRBV19,.,.
CASRTQGLNTQPQHF,TGTGCCAGCAGAACCCAGGGGCTTAATACTCAGCCCCAGCATTTT,TRBJ1-5,TRBV27,.,.
CASSPPAGLTDTQYF,TGCGCCAGCAGCCCCCCGGCAGGTCTGACAGATACGCAGTATTTT,TRBJ2-3,TRBV5-1,.,.
CASSASGTSGTDTQYF,TGTGCCAGTAGTGCCTCCGGGACTAGCGGCACAGATACGCAGTATTTT,TRBJ2-3,TRBV19,TRBD2,.
CASSFEGAGISPLHF,TGTGCCAGCAGCTTTGAGGGGGCAGGAATTTCACCCCTCCACTTT,TRBJ1-6,TRBV5-5,TRBD1,.
CASSRVGARGPYEQYF,TGCGCCAGCAGCCGGGTGGGGGCCCGAGGGCCCTACGAGCAGTACTTC,TRBJ2-7,TRBV5-1,.,.